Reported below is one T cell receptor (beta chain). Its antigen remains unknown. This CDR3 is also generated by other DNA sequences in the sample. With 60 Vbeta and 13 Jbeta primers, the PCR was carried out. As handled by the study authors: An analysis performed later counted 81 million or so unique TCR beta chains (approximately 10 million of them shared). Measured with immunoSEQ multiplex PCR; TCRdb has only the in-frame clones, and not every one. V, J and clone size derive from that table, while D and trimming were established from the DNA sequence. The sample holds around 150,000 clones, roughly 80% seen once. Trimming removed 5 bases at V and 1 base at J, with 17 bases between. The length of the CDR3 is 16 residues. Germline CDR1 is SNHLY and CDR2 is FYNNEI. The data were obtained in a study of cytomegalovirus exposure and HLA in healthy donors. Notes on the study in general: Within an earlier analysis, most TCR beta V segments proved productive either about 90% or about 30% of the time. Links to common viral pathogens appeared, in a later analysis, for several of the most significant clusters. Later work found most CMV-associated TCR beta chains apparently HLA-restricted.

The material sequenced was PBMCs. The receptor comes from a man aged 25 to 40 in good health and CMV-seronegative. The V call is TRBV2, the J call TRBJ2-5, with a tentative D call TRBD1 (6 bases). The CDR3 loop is CASSRAGQLSQETQYF. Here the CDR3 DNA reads TGTGCCAGCAGTCGCGCTGGACAGCTATCCCAAGAGACCCAGTACTTC.